The source of this T cell receptor (beta chain) is a study of blood T cell repertoires in COVID-19. Original processing notes: Amplification with reference gene primers provided the estimates of nucleated cell counts. TCRdb's table, derived via immunoSEQ multiplex PCR, lists solely in-frame clones and lacks some. For V, J and clone size, that table is used; D and trimming come from the DNA. This table holds some 180,000 clones, 75% to 90% found once. This clone was picked up a small number of times. The CDR3 spans 15 residues. Looked up from germline, CDR1 is SGHTA and CDR2 is FQGTGA. The germline V and J ends were trimmed by 2 bases and 4 bases, with 12 bases remaining between them.

The chain links TRBV7-3 to TRBJ2-1, with TRBD2 as a possible D gene (6 bases). The sequence was collected from a woman in her fifties or sixties with acute or convalescent COVID-19. Material for sequencing was peripheral blood. CDR3 amino acids: CASSLGVAVYNEQFF. The CDR3 bases are TGTGCCAGCAGCTTAGGGGTAGCGGTATACAATGAGCAGTTCTTC.